Sequencing of this TCR beta chain was carried out in a study of blood T cell repertoires in COVID-19. Germline CDR1 and CDR2: SQVTM and ANQGSEA. V lost 4 bases and J lost 7, with 20 bases in between. CDR3 length equals 15 residues. Produced via immunoSEQ multiplex PCR; TCRdb's table is partial and in-frame only. The sample shows about 250,000 clones, 83% of them seen only once. The clonotype comes from an elderly man with acute or convalescent COVID-19. Sequenced input: peripheral blood. The chain joins TRBV29-1 to TRBJ2-1; weak D call: TRBD2 (6 bases). CDR3 nucleotides: TGCAGCGTTGGATCTAGCAGCCCTGGGGGGAATGAGCAGTTCTTC. Translating it yields CSVGSSSPGGNEQFF.